These T cell receptor beta chains were read from a single sample in a study of T cell repertoires in cytomegalovirus infection. In TCRdb, the reads were re-called with MiXCR into one record per CDR3 protein. Of about 490,000 distinct CDR3 sequences listed, 15% to 20% are singletons. The sequencing sample was made of CD8+ T cells from PBMCs. Every receptor here comes from a human donor in good health (CMV status not recorded). Some clones in this sample may be carry-over from other donors' samples. Each CDR3 is given with its conserved first and last residue. Each record gives: CDR3 protein, CDR3 DNA, D gene, clone size, J gene, V gene. The D gene is left open where the match is weak. Clone size is stated in some rows and not others, as once, few, many or a class when expanded.

CDR3aa: CASSPGASRNQPQHF; CDR3nt: TGTGCCAGCAGTCCAGGTGCTTCTCGCAATCAGCCCCAGCATTTT; d_gene: .; abundance: few; j_gene: TRBJ1-5; v_gene: TRBV5-5
CDR3aa: CSSSPPSGRRNEQFF; CDR3nt: TGTTCCAGCAGTCCGCCTAGCGGGAGGCGGAATGAGCAGTTCTTC; d_gene: TRBD2; abundance: .; j_gene: TRBJ2-1; v_gene: TRBV27
CDR3aa: CASSYTSGRANEQFF; CDR3nt: TGTGCCAGCAGCTACACTAGCGGGAGGGCAAATGAGCAGTTCTTC; d_gene: TRBD2; abundance: .; j_gene: TRBJ2-1; v_gene: TRBV7-9
CDR3aa: CASSSAGPGLGEQYF; CDR3nt: TGTGCCAGCAGCTCTGCGGGCCCAGGCCTGGGAGAGCAGTACTTC; d_gene: .; abundance: many; j_gene: TRBJ2-7; v_gene: TRBV7-2
CDR3aa: CASSLASGETQYF; CDR3nt: TGTGCCAGCAGCTTAGCTAGCGGAGAGACCCAGTACTTC; d_gene: .; abundance: many; j_gene: TRBJ2-5; v_gene: TRBV7-9
CDR3aa: CASSSLEETQYF; CDR3nt: TGTGCCAGCAGCTCCCTCGAAGAGACCCAGTACTTC; d_gene: .; abundance: many; j_gene: TRBJ2-5; v_gene: TRBV7-9
CDR3aa: CASTWDSRSYNEQFF; CDR3nt: TGTGCCAGCACCTGGGACTCTCGCTCCTACAATGAGCAGTTCTTC; d_gene: .; abundance: many; j_gene: TRBJ2-1; v_gene: TRBV12-3/TRBV12-4
CDR3aa: CASGLAGEYNEQFF; CDR3nt: TGTGCTAGTGGGTTAGCGGGGGAATACAATGAGCAGTTCTTC; d_gene: TRBD2; abundance: .; j_gene: TRBJ2-1; v_gene: TRBV12-5
CDR3aa: CASSFLAVSGSSYEQYF; CDR3nt: TGTGCCAGCAGTTTTTTGGCGGTTAGCGGTAGCTCCTACGAGCAGTACTTC; d_gene: .; abundance: few; j_gene: TRBJ2-7; v_gene: TRBV28
CDR3aa: CASSQGYTEAFF; CDR3nt: TGTGCCAGTAGTCAGGGGTATACTGAAGCTTTCTTT; d_gene: .; abundance: few; j_gene: TRBJ1-1; v_gene: TRBV19
CDR3aa: CASSLRSYNEQFF; CDR3nt: TGCGCCAGCAGCCTACGCTCCTACAATGAGCAGTTCTTC; d_gene: .; abundance: many; j_gene: TRBJ2-1; v_gene: TRBV4-1
CDR3aa: CASSNPGCKNIQYF; CDR3nt: TGTGCCAGCAGTAATCCGGGATGCAAAAACATTCAGTACTTC; d_gene: .; abundance: .; j_gene: TRBJ2-4; v_gene: TRBV6-5
CDR3aa: CASSPALGRGNIQYF; CDR3nt: TGTGCCAGCAGCCCCGCCCTTGGGAGGGGAAACATTCAGTACTTC; d_gene: TRBD2; abundance: few; j_gene: TRBJ2-4; v_gene: TRBV3-1
CDR3aa: CASSFVTADTQYF; CDR3nt: TGTGCCAGCAGCTTTGTGACTGCAGATACGCAGTATTTT; d_gene: .; abundance: many; j_gene: TRBJ2-3; v_gene: TRBV11-2
CDR3aa: CASSAGTSREQFF; CDR3nt: TGTGCCAGCAGCGCCGGGACTAGCAGGGAGCAGTTCTTC; d_gene: TRBD2; abundance: many; j_gene: TRBJ2-1; v_gene: TRBV7-2
CDR3aa: CASSLWGQGTVTQYF; CDR3nt: TGTGCCAGCAGTTTATGGGGGCAAGGGACAGTTACGCAGTATTTT; d_gene: TRBD1; abundance: few; j_gene: TRBJ2-3; v_gene: TRBV27
CDR3aa: CAIPGQANYGYTF; CDR3nt: TGTGCCATACCGGGACAGGCTAACTATGGCTACACCTTC; d_gene: TRBD1; abundance: few; j_gene: TRBJ1-2; v_gene: TRBV10-3
CDR3aa: CASSLTIDNEQFF; CDR3nt: TGTGCCAGCAGTTTAACGATAGACAATGAGCAGTTCTTC; d_gene: .; abundance: many; j_gene: TRBJ2-1; v_gene: TRBV28
CDR3aa: CASSRGPLEQYF; CDR3nt: TGTGCCAGCAGTAGAGGCCCCCTCGAGCAGTACTTC; d_gene: .; abundance: few; j_gene: TRBJ2-7; v_gene: TRBV28
CDR3aa: CSARDPSAFYNEQFF; CDR3nt: TGCAGTGCTAGAGATCCTAGCGCCTTCTACAATGAGCAGTTCTTC; d_gene: .; abundance: .; j_gene: TRBJ2-1; v_gene: TRBV20-1
CDR3aa: CASSSRDKNSYEQYF; CDR3nt: TGTGCCAGCAGCTCCCGGGACAAGAACTCCTACGAGCAGTACTTC; d_gene: .; abundance: many; j_gene: TRBJ2-7; v_gene: TRBV7-9
CDR3aa: CASSQGRITEAFF; CDR3nt: TGTGCCAGCAGCCAAGGAAGGATCACTGAAGCTTTCTTT; d_gene: .; abundance: .; j_gene: TRBJ1-1; v_gene: TRBV3-1
CDR3aa: CASSLVGAGSNQPQHF; CDR3nt: TGTGCCAGCAGTTTAGTGGGGGCGGGCAGCAATCAGCCCCAGCATTTT; d_gene: .; abundance: few; j_gene: TRBJ1-5; v_gene: TRBV28
CDR3aa: CASSALTSGNYEQYF; CDR3nt: TGTGCCAGCAGTGCATTGACTAGCGGGAACTACGAGCAGTACTTC; d_gene: TRBD2; abundance: few; j_gene: TRBJ2-7; v_gene: TRBV6-1
CDR3aa: CASSSGTGWETEAFF; CDR3nt: TGTGCCAGCAGCTCCGGGACAGGGTGGGAGACTGAAGCTTTCTTT; d_gene: TRBD1; abundance: many; j_gene: TRBJ1-1; v_gene: TRBV7-3
CDR3aa: CASRKGTGELFF; CDR3nt: TGTGCCAGCAGAAAGGGAACCGGGGAGCTGTTTTTT; d_gene: .; abundance: many; j_gene: TRBJ2-2; v_gene: TRBV27
CDR3aa: CASSRGLAKNIQYF; CDR3nt: TGTGCCAGCAGTAGGGGGCTAGCCAAAAACATTCAGTACTTC; d_gene: TRBD1; abundance: .; j_gene: TRBJ2-4; v_gene: TRBV6-5
CDR3aa: CASGLVPRCHTF; CDR3nt: TGTGCTAGTGGTTTGGTCCCCCGTTGCCACACCTTC; d_gene: .; abundance: .; j_gene: TRBJ1-2; v_gene: TRBV12-5
CDR3aa: CASSLAREADEQYF; CDR3nt: TGTGCCAGCAGTTTAGCCAGGGAAGCCGACGAGCAGTACTTC; d_gene: .; abundance: .; j_gene: TRBJ2-7; v_gene: TRBV27
CDR3aa: CASSPGRLYEQYF; CDR3nt: TGTGCCAGCAGTCCCGGCAGATTATACGAGCAGTACTTC; d_gene: .; abundance: .; j_gene: TRBJ2-7; v_gene: TRBV27
CDR3aa: CASSPRREDQPQHF; CDR3nt: TGTGCCAGCAGCCCCCGTAGGGAGGATCAGCCCCAGCATTTT; d_gene: .; abundance: many; j_gene: TRBJ1-5; v_gene: TRBV7-6
CDR3aa: CASSRGEGDYEQYF; CDR3nt: TGTGCCAGCAGCCGGGGCGAGGGCGACTACGAGCAGTACTTC; d_gene: .; abundance: few; j_gene: TRBJ2-7; v_gene: TRBV3-1